This entry lists 17 T cell receptor beta chains sequenced from one sample in a study of T-cell memory formation after mild COVID-19 (dated by TCRdb to about 2021). Libraries were constructed by 5' RACE. The listed sequencing device is Illumina NovaSeq 6000. The public reads were reprocessed in TCRdb via fastp at Q25 and MiXCR, keeping in-frame beta chains. Every CDR3 protein is listed once, alongside the most common genes and DNA of its rows. For this sample there are around 470,000 distinct CDR3 sequences; about 20% appear just once. The ten largest clonotypes hold roughly 8% of the sample. The specimen was PBMCs or a T cell subset sorted from them (not recorded which). The receptors shown here come from an adult woman who had mild COVID-19 (a few samples of this study predate the infection). The sample titles of this study are shuffled in the database, so cell type and time point are left out; the donor was told from shared clones.

The J gene is TRBJ1-6, the V gene TRBV6-5; D remains unclear. The CDR3 sequence is 16 residues long. CDR1 is MNHEY, CDR2 SVGAGI, per germline. Trimming removed 5 bases at V and 7 bases at J, with 18 bases between. Written as DNA, the CDR3 is TGTGCCAGCAGTCTGGGTGGCTTCAGGACCAATTCACCCCTCCACTTT. Its protein product is CASSLGGFRTNSPLHF.

The chain employs TRBV14 and TRBJ1-2; maybe TRBD1 (6 bases). The CDR3 totals 17 residues. The germline V and J ends were trimmed by 0 bases and 4 bases, with 18 bases remaining between them. CDR1 is SGHDN and CDR2 is FVKESK in the germline V gene. The CDR3 sequence: CASSQDWSGGFLYGYTF. DNA for the CDR3: TGTGCCAGCAGCCAAGATTGGTCGGGGGGCTTTCTCTATGGCTACACCTTC.

The chain couples TRBV12-3 or TRBV12-4 to TRBJ2-3; 7 nucleotides agree with TRBD1. The J segment lost 5 bases and the V segment lost 5 bases, leaving 4 bases of the junction unmatched. This CDR3 is built from 13 residues. The CDR3 sequence: CASSMRQGDTQYF. The CDR3 DNA follows: TGTGCCAGCAGTATGAGACAGGGAGATACGCAGTATTTT.

The chain uses TRBV12-3 or TRBV12-4 and TRBJ2-7, with 9 bases aligning to TRBD2. With V trimmed by 7 bases and J by 7 bases, 14 bases remained unmatched. The CDR3 is 15 residues long. CDR3 DNA sequence: TGTGCCAGCACCCTGGGGGGCGGGAGGGCCGGAGAGCAGTACTTC. This translates into CASTLGGGRAGEQYF.

The chain joins TRBV20-1 to TRBJ1-6, with D uncertain. V lost 2 bases, J lost 4 bases, and 15 bases lay in between. CDR1 and CDR2 (germline): DFQATT, SNEGSKA (reference sequence). This CDR3 contains 16 residues. CDR3 in amino acids: CSARNLKGGYNSPLHF. Here the CDR3 DNA reads TGCAGTGCTAGAAATCTCAAGGGTGGATATAATTCACCCCTCCACTTT.

This clonotype was picked up a small number of times. This rearrangement joins TRBV12-3 or TRBV12-4 to TRBJ2-4; 7 bases map to TRBD2. Trimming took 8 bases from V and 8 from J; bases not matched to a gene: 9. This CDR3 spans 13 amino acids. CDR3 protein: CASSLRGVHIQYF. The CDR3 bases are TGTGCCAGCTCCCTCCGGGGGGTACACATTCAGTACTTC.

The V gene is TRBV5-6, the J gene TRBJ1-5; D remains unclear. CDR1 is SGHDT and CDR2 is YYEEEE in the germline V gene. The V gene lost 0 bases and the J gene lost 3 bases, with 10 bases spanning the gap. This CDR3 comprises 15 residues. DNA for the CDR3: TGTGCCAGCAGCTTGGCCTGGGGTACCAATCAGCCCCAGCATTTT. It yields the protein CASSLAWGTNQPQHF.

This clonotype has at least ten counts. This chain uses TRBV7-2 with TRBJ1-2, with D possibly TRBD1 on 5 matching bases. The CDR3 is 13 residues long. V gave up 6 bases and J gave up 0 bases, with 8 bases separating them. Per the germline V gene, CDR1 is SGHTA and CDR2 is FQGNSA. CDR3 coding DNA: TGTGCCAGCAGTGAGACAGCTAACTATGGCTACACCTTC. Protein sequence: CASSETANYGYTF. Filled out from reference TRBV7-2 and TRBJ1-2, the complete variable domain reads GAGVSQSPSNKVTEKGKDVELRCDPISGHTALYWYRQSLGQGLEFLIYFQGNSAPDKSGLPSDRFSAERTGGSVSTLTIQRTQQEDSAVYLCASSETANYGYTFGSGTRLTVV.

V and J are TRBV11-2 and TRBJ2-1, with TRBD2 identical over 7 bases. Germline V gene lookup returns CDR1 SGHAT and CDR2 FQNNGV. The CDR3 consists of 15 residues. The trim removed 6 bases at V and 8 bases at J, leaving 13 bases unmatched. CDR3 coding DNA: TGTGCCAGCAGTTCTAACCGGGCTCGGGGGGATGAGCAGTTCTTC. Translated: CASSSNRARGDEQFF.

The chain recombines TRBV29-1 with TRBJ2-3, with D possibly matching TRBD2 (6 bases). The germline V and J ends were trimmed by 4 bases and 0 bases, with 8 bases remaining between them. CDR1 and CDR2 from the germline V gene are SQVTM and ANQGSEA. The CDR3 is made up of 13 amino acids. For the CDR3, the DNA is TGCAGCGTTGGGCGGGACAGCACAGATACGCAGTATTTT. Protein sequence: CSVGRDSTDTQYF.

The V gene is TRBV21-1, the J gene TRBJ2-6; the table's D call of TRBD2 was not tested on the DNA. TRBV21-1 is reported as a pseudogene. The CDR3 is 18 residues long. CDR3: CASSNPMAGRSGANVLTF. In DNA form, the CDR3 reads TGTGCCAGCAGCAATCCTATGGCAGGGCGCTCTGGGGCCAACGTCCTGACTTTC.

The J gene is TRBJ2-7, the V gene TRBV5-6; 12 nucleotides match TRBD1. CDR1 and CDR2 (germline): SGHDT, YYEEEE. The CDR3 length is 16 residues. The junction had 5 bases not matched to a gene; V was cut back by 1 base and J by 3 bases. CDR3 coding DNA: TGTGCCAGCAGCTTGACGGGACAGGGGGCGCACTACGAGCAGTACTTC. The encoded protein is CASSLTGQGAHYEQYF.

V gene TRBV7-9 combines with J gene TRBJ2-1, with 8 bases identical to TRBD2. CDR1 and CDR2 from the germline V gene are SEHNR and FQNEAQ (reference sequence). The CDR3 contains 16 residues. Trimming cost V 7 bases and J 5 bases; bases outside gene matches: 13. The CDR3 DNA reads TGTGCCAGCAACCCCGGGACTAGTGGCAAGCACAATGAGCAGTTCTTC. This sequence encodes CASNPGTSGKHNEQFF.

The chain employs TRBV15 and TRBJ2-1; D is perhaps TRBD2 (5 bases). V was clipped by 0 bases and J by 7 bases, with 7 bases between them. Germline CDR1 and CDR2: LNHNV and YYDKDF (reference sequence). This CDR3 has 13 residues. DNA of the CDR3: TGTGCCACCAGCAGAGATCGGGGTAATGAGCAGTTCTTC. It encodes CATSRDRGNEQFF.

The chain recombines TRBV7-2 with TRBJ2-2; 14 positions match TRBD2. Germline V CDR1 and CDR2: SGHTA, FQGNSA. Trimming at V came to 5 bases and at J to 0 bases, leaving 5 bases not matched to a gene. This CDR3 has 18 amino acids. This CDR3 reads CASSEGLAGDANTGELFF. The DNA for the CDR3 is TGTGCCAGCAGCGAGGGACTAGCGGGGGACGCGAACACCGGGGAGCTGTTTTTT.

The chain recombines TRBV12-3 or TRBV12-4 with TRBJ1-1, with unresolved D. The germline V and J ends were trimmed by 7 bases and 0 bases, with 9 bases remaining between them. The length of the CDR3 is 13 residues. The CDR3 is CASTPRLNTEAFF. The CDR3 DNA follows: TGTGCCAGCACCCCCAGGTTGAACACTGAAGCTTTCTTT.

In its sample, this clonotype was seen a few times. The chain joins TRBV2 to TRBJ2-7, with D possibly TRBD2 on 5 matching bases. Trimming removed 3 bases at V and 0 bases at J, with 15 bases between. The CDR3 totals 16 residues. Germline V CDR1 and CDR2: SNHLY, FYNNEI. CDR3 in amino acids: CASSERRRVSSYEQYF. The CDR3 DNA is TGTGCCAGCAGTGAGCGAAGGCGGGTCAGCTCCTACGAGCAGTACTTC. Drawing the rest from reference TRBV2 and TRBJ2-7, the complete variable domain is EPEVTQTPSHQVTQMGQEVILRCVPISNHLYFYWYRQILGQKVEFLVSFYNNEISEKSEIFDDQFSVERPDGSNFTLKIRSTKLEDSAMYFCASSERRRVSSYEQYFGPGTRLTVT.